The 26 T cell receptor beta chains listed next were all sequenced from one sample in a study of cytomegalovirus exposure and HLA in healthy donors. A multiplex PCR was run with 60 Vbeta primers and 13 Jbeta primers. Profiling relied on immunoSEQ multiplex PCR, and the TCRdb table lists in-frame clones only, not all of them. The sample has 150,000 to 200,000 clones; roughly 84% are singletons. The sample was PBMCs. The receptors originated from a boy aged 5-17 years in good health and CMV-seronegative.

The rearrangement joins TRBV28 to TRBJ1-1; the match to TRBD1 covers 12 bases. V was pared by 6 bases and J by 1 base, with 6 bases of the junction left unmatched. The CDR3 spans 16 residues. Germline V lookup: CDR1 MDHEN, CDR2 SYDVKM. The CDR3, as DNA: TGTGCCAGCAGGGGCCGGGACAGGGGGCGGAACACTGAAGCTTTCTTT. Translation gives CASRGRDRGRNTEAFF.

CDR3 in amino acids: CASSPGAEGVYEQYF. DNA of the CDR3: TGTGCCAGCAGCCCCGGGGCGGAGGGAGTTTACGAGCAGTACTTC. V usage is TRBV9 and J usage is TRBJ2-7; TRBD2 might be the D (6 bases). CDR1 is SGDLS, CDR2 YYNGEE, per germline. The CDR3 sequence is 15 residues long. V dropped 4 bases and J dropped 4 bases, with 18 bases sitting between them.

The chain recombines TRBV10-3 with TRBJ1-6, with a possible D match to TRBD1 (5 bases). Germline CDR1 is ENHRY and CDR2 is SYGVKD. Trimming left V 2 bases short and J 7 bases short, with 9 bases between. The CDR3 has 14 amino acids. The CDR3 loop reads CAISEGEGNSPLHF. CDR3 coding DNA: TGTGCCATCAGTGAGGGGGAGGGGAATTCACCCCTCCACTTT.

This rearrangement joins TRBV6-1 to TRBJ2-1, with 8 bases that match TRBD1. Germline values: CDR1 MNHNS, CDR2 SASEGT. The J segment lost 0 bases and the V segment lost 8 bases, leaving 6 bases of the junction unmatched. CDR3 length equals 15 residues. Written as DNA, the CDR3 is TGTGCCAGCGATAGACAGGGGAGCTCCTACAATGAGCAGTTCTTC. It encodes CASDRQGSSYNEQFF.

This clone was counted once. The CDR3 reads CATTTPAQYF. In nucleotides, the CDR3 is TGTGCCACCACAACCCCCGCGCAGTATTTT. The chain links TRBV6-5 to TRBJ2-3, with unresolved D. The CDR3 spans 10 residues. CDR1 is MNHEY, CDR2 SVGAGI, per germline. Trimming left V 10 bases short and J 10 bases short, with 12 bases between.

The chain carries TRBV6-4 and TRBJ2-2; D unresolved. Trimming stripped 2 bases from V and 3 bases from J, with 7 bases between. In germline, CDR1 is MRHNA, CDR2 SNTAGT. The CDR3 extends over 14 amino acids. The CDR3, as DNA: TGTGCCAGCAGTGACATCGCGGACACCGGGGAGCTGTTTTTT. It is translated as CASSDIADTGELFF.

This clone was picked up a small number of times. The chain is built from TRBV19 and TRBJ1-2, with 7 bases matching TRBD1. The germline V gene encodes CDR1 LNHDA and CDR2 SQIVND (reference sequence). Unmatched junction bases numbered 7, after V lost 6 bases and J lost 6 bases. CDR3 size: 13 residues. The CDR3 sequence is CASSTATGNGYTF. CDR3 DNA sequence: TGTGCCAGTAGCACCGCGACAGGGAATGGCTACACCTTC.

This chain joins TRBV6-5 and TRBJ1-5; D might be TRBD1 (5 bases). V dropped 11 bases and J dropped 5 bases, with 19 bases sitting between them. The CDR3 totals 14 residues. From germline, CDR1 is MNHEY and CDR2 SVGAGI. The CDR3 DNA reads TGTGCCTCCGCCAGGTGGCAGGGATATCAGCCCCAGCATTTT. This gives the protein CASARWQGYQPQHF.

The chain joins TRBV29-1 to TRBJ1-1; 7 bases line up with TRBD1. Trimming took 6 bases from V and 4 from J; bases not matched to a gene: 11. The CDR3 is 14 residues long. CDR1 is SQVTM, CDR2 ANQGSEA, per germline. The CDR3 sequence: CSVSKTGFGTEAFF. The CDR3 nucleotides are TGCAGCGTCAGCAAGACAGGGTTTGGCACTGAAGCTTTCTTT.

The chain links TRBV7-2 to TRBJ2-7; 7 bases fit TRBD1. The J segment lost 4 bases and the V segment lost 2 bases, leaving 14 bases of the junction unmatched. The CDR3 spans 17 residues. Germline lookup yields CDR1 SGHTA and CDR2 FQGNSA. As DNA, the CDR3 is TGTGCCAGCAGCTTACCCGGACAGGCAGGGTCCTCTTACGAGCAGTACTTC. It encodes CASSLPGQAGSSYEQYF.

The chain joins TRBV25-1 to TRBJ2-1, with TRBD2 matching over 8 bases. CDR3 length: 17 residues. V shed 3 bases and J 8 bases; nucleotides not matched to a gene: 15. CDR1 and CDR2 from the germline V gene are MGHDK and SYGVNS. The CDR3 loop is CASSEQPLGTRVHEQFF. The CDR3 DNA reads TGTGCCAGCAGTGAGCAGCCTTTAGGGACTAGGGTCCATGAGCAGTTCTTC.

This sequence joins TRBV2 and TRBJ1-2; no reliable D call. The ends were cut back, 4 bases at V and 5 bases at J, with 8 bases in the middle. The CDR3 covers 12 residues. Germline V gene lookup returns CDR1 SNHLY and CDR2 FYNNEI. The CDR3: CASSAGIYGYTF. The CDR3 coding sequence is TGTGCCAGCAGTGCCGGGATATATGGCTACACCTTC.

The chain is built from TRBV11-2 and TRBJ1-1; 8 bases are a match to TRBD1. The trim removed 6 bases at V and 0 bases at J, leaving 9 bases unmatched. This CDR3 is 16 amino acids long. The germline CDR1 and CDR2 sequences are SGHAT and FQNNGV. The CDR3 loop is CASSPDRAYLNTEAFF. The CDR3 region has the DNA TGTGCCAGCAGTCCGGACAGGGCCTACTTGAACACTGAAGCTTTCTTT.

V gene TRBV19 combines with J gene TRBJ1-5; maybe TRBD1 (5 bases). This CDR3 spans 14 amino acids. V was shortened by 3 bases and J by 9 bases, with 15 bases between the two germline ends. Per the germline V gene, CDR1 is LNHDA and CDR2 is SQIVND (reference sequence). CDR3 region: CASSMIDRPAPQHF. In DNA form, the CDR3 reads TGTGCCAGTAGTATGATAGACAGACCGGCGCCCCAGCATTTT. The full variable domain, in which reference TRBV19 and TRBJ1-5 provide the parts outside the CDR3, is DGGITQSPKYLFRKEGQNVTLSCEQNLNHDAMYWYRQDPGQGLRLIYYSQIVNDFQKGDIAEGYSVSREKKESFPLTVTSAQKNPTAFYLCASSMIDRPAPQHFGDGTRLSIL.

This clone was counted a single time. Here the CDR3 DNA reads TGTGCCAGCAGACCGAGGTCGGGACAGGGGGTAGGTGGTGAGCAGTTCTTC. Translated: CASRPRSGQGVGGEQFF. The chain has TRBV7-8 and TRBJ2-1; 11 bases map to TRBD1. Germline V lookup: CDR1 SGHVS, CDR2 FQNEAQ. This CDR3 has 17 residues. The trim removed 6 bases at V and 9 bases at J, leaving 16 bases unmatched.

The rearrangement links TRBV28 to TRBJ2-2, with 9 bases lining up with TRBD1. This CDR3 has 16 residues. Germline V CDR1 and CDR2: MDHEN, SYDVKM. J gave up 4 bases and V 5 bases, and 8 bases lay outside the gene matches. The CDR3 spells CASSRFGTGPTGELFF. The CDR3, as DNA: TGTGCCAGCAGTCGCTTCGGGACAGGGCCCACCGGGGAGCTGTTTTTT. Based on the CDR3 plus reference TRBV28 and TRBJ2-2, the full variable domain is DVKVTQSSRYLVKRTGEKVFLECVQDMDHENMFWYRQDPGLGLRLIYFSYDVKMKEKGDIPEGYSVSREKKERFSLILESASTNQTSMYLCASSRFGTGPTGELFFGEGSRLTVL.

The genes are TRBV18 and TRBJ2-7; tentative D call: TRBD1 (5 bases). V was pared by 6 bases and J by 3 bases, with 9 bases between. The CDR3 spans 12 residues. In germline, CDR1 is KGHSH, CDR2 LQKENI. The CDR3, as DNA: TGTGCCAGCTCTCAGGGATTCTACGAGCAGTACTTC. It yields the protein CASSQGFYEQYF.

This CDR3 is CAWSAGPRTEAFF. The CDR3 DNA reads TGTGCCTGGAGTGCAGGGCCCCGCACTGAAGCTTTCTTT. This chain joins TRBV30 and TRBJ1-1, with a weak D call TRBD1 (5 bases). V gave up 1 base and J gave up 4 bases, with 10 bases separating them. Per germline, CDR1 GTSNPN and CDR2 SVGIG (reference sequence). The CDR3 loop spans 13 amino acids. The full variable domain, its missing parts supplied by reference TRBV30 and TRBJ1-1, is SQTIHQWPATLVQPVGSPLSLECTVEGTSNPNLYWYRQAAGRGLQLLFYSVGIGQISSEVPQNLSASRPQDRQFILSSKKLLLSDSGFYLCAWSAGPRTEAFFGQGTRLTVV.

V and J are TRBV21-1 and TRBJ1-2. TRBV21-1 is tagged as a pseudogene. The CDR3 consists of 13 residues. The CDR3 coding sequence is TGTGCCAGATTGAGGCATATACACTATGGCTACACCTTC. This sequence encodes CARLRHIHYGYTF.

In nucleotides, the CDR3 is TGCGCCAGCAGCCGAACCCGGGACAGGGCGAAAGAGACCCAGTACTTC. Translation: CASSRTRDRAKETQYF. The gene calls are TRBV5-1 and TRBJ2-5; 9 bases match TRBD1. Per germline, CDR1 SGHRS and CDR2 YFSETQ. The CDR3 runs 16 residues. J was trimmed by 3 bases and V by 4 bases; bases with no gene match: 10.

V and J are TRBV6-5 and TRBJ2-7; 7 positions match TRBD1. CDR1 is MNHEY and CDR2 is SVGAGI in the germline V gene. The CDR3 is 12 residues long. Unmatched junction bases numbered 2, after V lost 6 bases and J lost 3 bases. In DNA form, the CDR3 reads TGTGCCAGCAGCAGGGGGAACTACGAGCAGTACTTC. Amino acid sequence: CASSRGNYEQYF.

This chain joins TRBV5-1 and TRBJ2-1; D is possibly TRBD2 (7 bases). The germline V gene encodes CDR1 SGHRS and CDR2 YFSETQ. Trimming left V 4 bases short and J 7 bases short, with 27 bases between. The CDR3 runs 18 residues. Written as DNA, the CDR3 is TGCGCCAGCAGCAGGGAGGGCAGGGGACTATTAAAATCGAATGAGCAGTTCTTC. Its protein product is CASSREGRGLLKSNEQFF.

The rearrangement links TRBV9 to TRBJ2-1, with D uncertain. V shed 4 bases and J shed 12 bases, with 11 bases lying between them. Germline assignment: CDR1 SGDLS and CDR2 YYNGEE. The CDR3 consists of 11 residues. DNA of the CDR3: TGTGCCAGCAGCTCTCGAAGAGGGCAGTTCTTC. It is translated as CASSSRRGQFF. Full variable domain (rest looked up from reference TRBV9 and TRBJ2-1): DSGVTQTPKHLITATGQRVTLRCSPRSGDLSVYWYQQSLDQGLQFLIQYYNGEERAKGNILERFSAQQFPDLHSELNLSSLELGDSALYFCASSSRRGQFFGPGTRLTVL.

This clone was picked up one time. The chain is built from TRBV27 and TRBJ1-4; D is possibly TRBD1 (5 bases). This CDR3 is 14 amino acids long. Germline CDR1 and CDR2: MNHEY and SMNVEV (reference sequence). The V and J ends lost 4 bases and 7 bases respectively, with 13 bases between them. The CDR3 protein is CASSSGGGGEKLFF. DNA for the CDR3: TGTGCCAGCAGTTCTGGGGGAGGTGGTGAAAAACTGTTTTTT. Full variable domain (missing parts from reference TRBV27 and TRBJ1-4): EAQVTQNPRYLITVTGKKLTVTCSQNMNHEYMSWYRQDPGLGLRQIYYSMNVEVTDKGDVPEGYKVSRKEKRNFPLILESPSPNQTSLYFCASSSGGGGEKLFFGSGTQLSVL.

This rearrangement joins TRBV28 to TRBJ1-5, with D hard to call. CDR1 and CDR2 (germline): MDHEN, SYDVKM. There are 15 residues in the CDR3. The ends were cut back, 7 bases at V and 0 bases at J, with 13 bases in the middle. CDR3 DNA sequence: TGTGCCAGCACGAGAGGTTTGAGTAGCAATCAGCCCCAGCATTTT. Translated, it gives CASTRGLSSNQPQHF.

The chain carries TRBV27 and TRBJ1-6; TRBD1 aligns across 9 bases. The CDR3 consists of 14 residues. V lost 5 bases and J lost 10; bases outside the gene matches: 6. CDR1 MNHEY and CDR2 SMNVEV come from the germline V gene (reference sequence). CDR3 sequence reads: CASSRGDRESPLHF. The CDR3 DNA follows: TGTGCCAGCAGTCGGGGGGACAGGGAGTCACCCCTCCACTTT.